What follows are 3 T cell receptor beta chains derived from one specimen sequenced in a study of blood T cell repertoires in COVID-19. Measured with immunoSEQ multiplex PCR; TCRdb has only the in-frame clones, and not every one. The repertoire has fewer than 250,000 clones, about 81% of them found once; the top ten carry roughly 3.2%. Sequencing was performed on PBMCs or T cells enriched from blood (not recorded which). These receptors were collected from a woman younger than 45 who had recovered from COVID-19.

This clone appeared once. J is TRBJ1-1 and V is TRBV18; D not certain. V lost 0 bases and J 0 bases, leaving 5 bases between the germline ends. CDR1 and CDR2 from the germline V gene are KGHSH and LQKENI. CDR3 length: 14 amino acids. Written as DNA, the CDR3 is TGTGCCAGCTCACCACCGTTAATGAACACTGAAGCTTTCTTT. It encodes CASSPPLMNTEAFF.

The V call is TRBV7-2, the J call TRBJ1-1; D call uncertain. Germline V CDR1 and CDR2: SGHTA, FQGNSA. The length of the CDR3 is 14 residues. Deletions cut 5 bases from V and 1 base from J, with 11 bases between. The CDR3 sequence: CASSPRTGNTEAFF. The CDR3 DNA is TGTGCCAGCAGCCCTCGGACTGGGAACACTGAAGCTTTCTTT.

The chain employs TRBV6-6 and TRBJ1-2, with D hard to call. V lost 6 bases and J lost 7, with 9 bases in between. There are 11 residues in the CDR3. The germline V gene has CDR1 MNHNY and CDR2 SVGAGI (reference sequence). The CDR3, as DNA: TGTGCCAGCAGCCTCCCAGTTGGCTACACCTTC. It is translated as CASSLPVGYTF.